This is a list of T cell receptor beta chains from one sample in a study of T cell clones after liver transplantation. Repertoires were generated with immunoSEQ multiplex PCR, while TCRdb's copy carries only in-frame clones and drops some. Counted here are 9,800 or so clones, about 72% occurring once; the ten biggest clones make up 22%. The sample was CD8+ T cells from blood, taken at the approximately 16-month timepoint. Receptor source: a human patient who received a liver transplant. Some T cells may be graft donor cells. CDR3s include the opening cysteine and the closing phenylalanine or tryptophan. The order of the fields is J gene, clone size, V gene, D gene, CDR3 DNA, CDR3 protein. A D gene is named only where the DNA matches it firmly. Clone sizes are given selectively: once, few, many, or a class where the clone is expanded.

J gene: TRBJ2-3
clone size: .
V gene: TRBV19
D gene: .
CDR3 DNA: TGTGCCAGTAGGCAAGGGACGACAAGCACAGATACGCAGTATTTT
CDR3 protein: CASRQGTTSTDTQYF

J gene: TRBJ2-7
clone size: few
V gene: TRBV5-1
D gene: TRBD1
CDR3 DNA: TGCGCCAGCAGCTTGGGGGACAGACCTCAAGGGGAGCAGTACTTC
CDR3 protein: CASSLGDRPQGEQYF

J gene: TRBJ1-5
clone size: .
V gene: TRBV28
D gene: TRBD1
CDR3 DNA: TGTGCCAGCAGTTACGGACAGGGAGGAAATCAGCCCCAGCATTTT
CDR3 protein: CASSYGQGGNQPQHF

J gene: TRBJ1-2
clone size: medium-sized
V gene: TRBV5-4
D gene: .
CDR3 DNA: TGTGCCAGCAGCTTGGGATCTTTCTTGTTGAACTATGGCTACACCTTC
CDR3 protein: CASSLGSFLLNYGYTF

J gene: TRBJ2-1
clone size: .
V gene: TRBV19
D gene: .
CDR3 DNA: TGTGCCAGTAGTATGGCCCTATCCTACAATGAGCAGTTCTTC
CDR3 protein: CASSMALSYNEQFF

J gene: TRBJ1-1
clone size: .
V gene: TRBV10-3
D gene: .
CDR3 DNA: TGTGCCATCAGTGAGATGGGGGCGAACACTGAAGCTTTCTTT
CDR3 protein: CAISEMGANTEAFF

J gene: TRBJ1-2
clone size: .
V gene: TRBV28
D gene: .
CDR3 DNA: TGTGCCAGCTCAGTTTCTAGGTCACTTTCTAACTATGGCTACACCTTC
CDR3 protein: CASSVSRSLSNYGYTF

J gene: TRBJ1-6
clone size: once
V gene: TRBV28
D gene: .
CDR3 DNA: TGTGCCAGCAGTTTAGTCGGGTTAGGGAATTCACCCCTCCACTTT
CDR3 protein: CASSLVGLGNSPLHF

J gene: TRBJ1-5
clone size: .
V gene: TRBV6-1
D gene: .
CDR3 DNA: TGTGCCAGCAGTGACCGAACCCAGGGTCTCTATCAGCCCCAGCATTTT
CDR3 protein: CASSDRTQGLYQPQHF

J gene: TRBJ1-1
clone size: .
V gene: TRBV15
D gene: .
CDR3 DNA: TGTGCCACCAGCAGAGTGAACACTGAAGCTTTCTTT
CDR3 protein: CATSRVNTEAFF

J gene: TRBJ2-3
clone size: .
V gene: TRBV4-1
D gene: .
CDR3 DNA: TGCGCCAGCAGCCAAGGAAGCTCAGACACAGATACGCAGTATTTT
CDR3 protein: CASSQGSSDTDTQYF

J gene: TRBJ2-7
clone size: .
V gene: TRBV18
D gene: .
CDR3 DNA: TGTGCCAGCTCACGTGGGAACGAGCAGTACTTC
CDR3 protein: CASSRGNEQYF

J gene: TRBJ2-1
clone size: .
V gene: TRBV7-9
D gene: TRBD2
CDR3 DNA: TGTGCCAGCAGCCCCCCAATAGCGGGGGGATACAATGAGCAGTTCTTC
CDR3 protein: CASSPPIAGGYNEQFF

J gene: TRBJ2-5
clone size: .
V gene: TRBV5-1
D gene: .
CDR3 DNA: TGCGCCAGCAGCTTCAACCCGGACAAGCAAGAGACCCAGTACTTC
CDR3 protein: CASSFNPDKQETQYF

J gene: TRBJ2-1
clone size: .
V gene: TRBV9
D gene: .
CDR3 DNA: TGTGCCAGCAGCGCGCGGGACAGTTACAATGAGCAGTTCTTC
CDR3 protein: CASSARDSYNEQFF

J gene: TRBJ2-3
clone size: .
V gene: TRBV7-6
D gene: TRBD2
CDR3 DNA: TGTGCCAGCACGCTAGCGGGAGAGAGCACAGATACGCAGTATTTT
CDR3 protein: CASTLAGESTDTQYF

J gene: TRBJ2-2
clone size: .
V gene: TRBV5-1
D gene: .
CDR3 DNA: TGCGCCAGCAGCTTGGCCGGCGGGGAGCTGTTTTTT
CDR3 protein: CASSLAGGELFF

J gene: TRBJ2-2
clone size: .
V gene: TRBV6-4
D gene: TRBD2
CDR3 DNA: TGTGCCAGCAGTGTCATCCCCCGTTTGACTAGCGAATGCACCGGGGAGCTGTTTTTT
CDR3 protein: CASSVIPRLTSECTGELFF

J gene: TRBJ2-7
clone size: .
V gene: TRBV6-5
D gene: TRBD1
CDR3 DNA: TGTGCCAGCAGCTCCGGGACAGGGGTAGAGCAGTACTTC
CDR3 protein: CASSSGTGVEQYF

J gene: TRBJ2-3
clone size: .
V gene: TRBV6-5
D gene: .
CDR3 DNA: TGTGCCAGCAGTTACGCCGGGGACGGCACAGATACGCAGTATTTT
CDR3 protein: CASSYAGDGTDTQYF

J gene: TRBJ1-1
clone size: .
V gene: TRBV6-6
D gene: .
CDR3 DNA: TGTGCCAGCAGAGACGGTCAGATGACTGAAGCTTTCTTT
CDR3 protein: CASRDGQMTEAFF

J gene: TRBJ2-1
clone size: .
V gene: TRBV19
D gene: TRBD2
CDR3 DNA: TGTGCCAGTAGTTTGGTGACTAGCGGGCACAATGAGCAGTTCTTC
CDR3 protein: CASSLVTSGHNEQFF

J gene: TRBJ1-1
clone size: .
V gene: TRBV7-8
D gene: .
CDR3 DNA: TGTGCCAGCAGACACAATGGGGGAGAGGACACTGAAGCTTTCTTT
CDR3 protein: CASRHNGGEDTEAFF

J gene: TRBJ1-5
clone size: few
V gene: TRBV19
D gene: .
CDR3 DNA: TGTGCCAGTAGCATCCGGACAGCCCATCAGCCCCAGCATTTT
CDR3 protein: CASSIRTAHQPQHF

J gene: TRBJ2-1
clone size: medium-sized
V gene: TRBV9
D gene: .
CDR3 DNA: TGTGCCAGCAGCGTAGGAGGAGATCTGGCCAATGAGCAGTTCTTC
CDR3 protein: CASSVGGDLANEQFF

J gene: TRBJ2-1
clone size: .
V gene: TRBV19
D gene: TRBD2
CDR3 DNA: TGTGCCAGTAGTATTCAGACTAGCGGGGGAATTTACAATGAGCAGTTCTTC
CDR3 protein: CASSIQTSGGIYNEQFF

J gene: TRBJ1-5
clone size: .
V gene: TRBV2
D gene: TRBD1
CDR3 DNA: TGTGCCAGCAGTGATACAGGGGGATCTCAGCCCCAGCATTTT
CDR3 protein: CASSDTGGSQPQHF

J gene: TRBJ1-2
clone size: .
V gene: TRBV19
D gene: TRBD1
CDR3 DNA: TGTGCCAGTAGTCCGGACAGGATTTATGGCTACACCTTC
CDR3 protein: CASSPDRIYGYTF

J gene: TRBJ2-1
clone size: few
V gene: TRBV16
D gene: TRBD2
CDR3 DNA: TGTGCCAGCAGCCAATCGGTGGGAGGGGCCTCCCTCTTC
CDR3 protein: CASSQSVGGASLF

J gene: TRBJ1-2
clone size: few
V gene: TRBV2
D gene: TRBD1
CDR3 DNA: TGTGCCAGTAGAGGGACAGCCGGCCGAGGCTACACCTTC
CDR3 protein: CASRGTAGRGYTF

J gene: TRBJ2-1
clone size: .
V gene: TRBV9
D gene: .
CDR3 DNA: TGTGCCAGCAGCGTCGGGAGCACCTACAATGAGCAGTTCTTC
CDR3 protein: CASSVGSTYNEQFF

J gene: TRBJ2-1
clone size: .
V gene: TRBV6-5
D gene: TRBD2
CDR3 DNA: TGTGCCAGCAGTACAAGACTAGCGGGAGAAAATGAGCAGTTCTTC
CDR3 protein: CASSTRLAGENEQFF

J gene: TRBJ2-7
clone size: .
V gene: TRBV27
D gene: .
CDR3 DNA: TGTGCCAGCAGTTTATACAGCGGGACAGGTACCTACGAGCAGTACTTC
CDR3 protein: CASSLYSGTGTYEQYF